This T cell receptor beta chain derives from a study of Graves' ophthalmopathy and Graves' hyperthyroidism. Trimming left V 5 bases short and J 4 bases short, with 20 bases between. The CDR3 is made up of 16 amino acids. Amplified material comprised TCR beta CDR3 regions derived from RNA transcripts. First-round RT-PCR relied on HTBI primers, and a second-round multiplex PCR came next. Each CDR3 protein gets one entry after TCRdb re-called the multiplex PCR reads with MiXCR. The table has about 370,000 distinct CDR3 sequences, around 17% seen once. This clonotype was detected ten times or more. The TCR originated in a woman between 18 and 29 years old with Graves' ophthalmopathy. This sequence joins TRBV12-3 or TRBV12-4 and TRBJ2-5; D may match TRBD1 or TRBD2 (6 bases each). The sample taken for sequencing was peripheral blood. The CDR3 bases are TGTGCCAGCAGTCTCGTTGACAGGAGGGGAAGAGAGACCCAGTACTTC. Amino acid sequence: CASSLVDRRGRETQYF.